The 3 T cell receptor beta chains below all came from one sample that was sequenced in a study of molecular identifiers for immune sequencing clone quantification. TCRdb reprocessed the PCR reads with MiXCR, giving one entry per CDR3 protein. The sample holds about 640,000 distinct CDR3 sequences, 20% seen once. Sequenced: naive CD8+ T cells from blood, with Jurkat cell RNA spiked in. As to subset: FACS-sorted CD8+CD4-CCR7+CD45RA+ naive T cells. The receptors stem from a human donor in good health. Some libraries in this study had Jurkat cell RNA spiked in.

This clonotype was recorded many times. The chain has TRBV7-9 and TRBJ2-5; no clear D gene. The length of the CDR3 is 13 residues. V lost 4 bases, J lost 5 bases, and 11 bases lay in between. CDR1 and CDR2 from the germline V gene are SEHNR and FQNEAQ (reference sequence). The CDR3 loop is CASSSPEIETQYF. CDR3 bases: TGTGCCAGCAGCTCCCCGGAAATTGAGACCCAGTACTTC.

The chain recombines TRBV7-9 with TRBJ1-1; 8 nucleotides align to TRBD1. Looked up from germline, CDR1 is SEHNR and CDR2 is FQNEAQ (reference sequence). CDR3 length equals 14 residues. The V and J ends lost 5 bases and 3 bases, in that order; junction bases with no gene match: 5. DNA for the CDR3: TGTGCCAGCAGCGCCAGACAGGGGTACACTGAAGCTTTCTTT. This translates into CASSARQGYTEAFF.

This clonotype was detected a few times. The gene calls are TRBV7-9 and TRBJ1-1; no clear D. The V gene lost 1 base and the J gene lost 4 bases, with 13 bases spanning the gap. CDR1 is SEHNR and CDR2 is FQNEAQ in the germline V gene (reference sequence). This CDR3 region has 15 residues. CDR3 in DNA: TGTGCCAGCAGCTTAGTAGGAGGGATGGGCACTGAAGCTTTCTTT. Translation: CASSLVGGMGTEAFF. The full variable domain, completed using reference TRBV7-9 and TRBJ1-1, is DTGVSQNPRHKITKRGQNVTFRCDPISEHNRLYWYRQTLGQGPEFLTYFQNEAQLEKSRLLSDRFSAERPKGSFSTLEIQRTEQGDSAMYLCASSLVGGMGTEAFFGQGTRLTVV.